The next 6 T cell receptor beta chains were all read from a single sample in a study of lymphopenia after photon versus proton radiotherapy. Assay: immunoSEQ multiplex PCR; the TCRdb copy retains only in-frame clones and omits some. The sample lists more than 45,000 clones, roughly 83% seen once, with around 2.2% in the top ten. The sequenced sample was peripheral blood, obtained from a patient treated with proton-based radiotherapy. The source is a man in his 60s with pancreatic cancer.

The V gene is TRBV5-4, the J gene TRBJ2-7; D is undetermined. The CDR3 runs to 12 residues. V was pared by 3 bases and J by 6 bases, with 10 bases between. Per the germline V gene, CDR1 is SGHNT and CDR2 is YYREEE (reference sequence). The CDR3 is CASSSPSGEQYF. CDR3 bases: TGTGCCAGCAGCTCCCCCTCCGGCGAGCAGTACTTC. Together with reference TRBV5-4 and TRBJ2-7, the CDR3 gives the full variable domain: ETGVTQSPTHLIKTRGQQVTLRCSSQSGHNTVSWYQQALGQGPQFIFQYYREEENGRGNFPPRFSGLQFPNYSSELNVNALELDDSALYLCASSSPSGEQYFGPGTRLTVT.

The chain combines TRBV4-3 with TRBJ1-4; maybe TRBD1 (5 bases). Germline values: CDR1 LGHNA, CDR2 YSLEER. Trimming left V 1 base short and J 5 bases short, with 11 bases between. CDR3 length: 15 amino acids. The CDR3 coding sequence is TGCGCCAGCAGCCAAGGGGGGACTAGCAATGAAAAACTGTTTTTT. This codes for CASSQGGTSNEKLFF.

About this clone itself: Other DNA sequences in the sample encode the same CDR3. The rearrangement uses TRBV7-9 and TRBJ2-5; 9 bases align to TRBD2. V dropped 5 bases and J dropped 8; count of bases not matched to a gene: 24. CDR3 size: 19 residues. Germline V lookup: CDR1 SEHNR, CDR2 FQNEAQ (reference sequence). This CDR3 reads CASSPNWGVRREGRETQYF. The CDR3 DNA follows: TGTGCCAGCAGCCCGAATTGGGGCGTCCGGCGGGAGGGCCGGGAAACCCAGTACTTC.

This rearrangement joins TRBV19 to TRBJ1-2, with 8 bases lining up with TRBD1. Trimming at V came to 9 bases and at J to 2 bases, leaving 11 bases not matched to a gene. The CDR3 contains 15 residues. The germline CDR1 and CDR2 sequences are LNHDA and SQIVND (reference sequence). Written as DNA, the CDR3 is TGTGCCAGCAAACTACTGGACAGGGACAACTATGGCTACACCTTC. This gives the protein CASKLLDRDNYGYTF.

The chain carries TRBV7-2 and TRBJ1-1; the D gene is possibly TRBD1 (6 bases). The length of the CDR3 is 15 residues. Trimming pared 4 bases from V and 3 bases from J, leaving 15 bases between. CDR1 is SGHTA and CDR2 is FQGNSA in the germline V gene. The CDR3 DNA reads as TGTGCCAGCAGCTCAAACAGGGCAGGGGACACTGAAGCTTTCTTT. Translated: CASSSNRAGDTEAFF.

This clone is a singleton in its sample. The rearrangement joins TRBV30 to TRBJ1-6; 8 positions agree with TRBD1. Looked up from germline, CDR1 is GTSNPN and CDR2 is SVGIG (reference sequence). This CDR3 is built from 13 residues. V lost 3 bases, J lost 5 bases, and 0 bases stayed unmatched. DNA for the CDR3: TGTGCCTGGAGGGACAGGGATAATTCACCCCTCCACTTT. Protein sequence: CAWRDRDNSPLHF.